This paragraph reports one T cell receptor beta chain. The antigen remains undetermined. This CDR3 region has 14 residues. The germline V gene encodes CDR1 KGHSH and CDR2 LQKENI. Input per TCR library consisted of 3500 ng of total RNA. TCRdb re-called the 5' RACE reads and gives one entry per CDR3 protein, without DNA. The sample totals some 160,000 distinct CDR3 sequences. This record belongs to a study of monozygotic twins with inflammatory bowel disease. Study-level points and caveats: Using the inverse Simpson index, IBD patients had lower TCRbeta diversity than healthy co-twins. Researchers report that IBD patients shared fewer clonotypes with others than healthy twins, especially amid disease activity.

The TCR originated in a human donor with ulcerative colitis or Crohn's disease, or a healthy co-twin of an affected twin (not recorded which). V gene TRBV18 combines with J gene TRBJ1-1; TCRdb designates TRBD1, a call that cannot be tested without DNA. The specimen was blood. The CDR3: CASRQSGTDIEAFF.